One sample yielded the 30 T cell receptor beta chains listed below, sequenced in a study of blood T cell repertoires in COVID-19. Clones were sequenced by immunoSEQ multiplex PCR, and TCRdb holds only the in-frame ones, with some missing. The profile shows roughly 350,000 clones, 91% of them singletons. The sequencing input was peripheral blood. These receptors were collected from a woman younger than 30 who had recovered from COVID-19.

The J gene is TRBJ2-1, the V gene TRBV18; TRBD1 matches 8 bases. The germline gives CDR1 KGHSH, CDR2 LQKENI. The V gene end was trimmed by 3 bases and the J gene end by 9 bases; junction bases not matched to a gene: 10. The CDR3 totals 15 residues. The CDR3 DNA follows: TGTGCCAGCTCACCGCGGACAGGGACGACTCTTGAGCAGTTCTTC. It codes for CASSPRTGTTLEQFF. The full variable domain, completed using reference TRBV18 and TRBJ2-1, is NAGVMQNPRHLVRRRGQEARLRCSPMKGHSHVYWYRQLPEEGLKFMVYLQKENIIDESGMPKERFSAEFPKEGPSILRIQQVVRGDSAAYFCASSPRTGTTLEQFFGPGTRLTVL.

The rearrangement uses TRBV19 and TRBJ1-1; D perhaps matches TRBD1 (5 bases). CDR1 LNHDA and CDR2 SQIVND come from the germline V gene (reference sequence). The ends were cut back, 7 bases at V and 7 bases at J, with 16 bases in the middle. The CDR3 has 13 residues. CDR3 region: CASIQGGIGEAFF. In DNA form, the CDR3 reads TGTGCCAGTATTCAGGGCGGGATAGGTGAAGCTTTCTTT.

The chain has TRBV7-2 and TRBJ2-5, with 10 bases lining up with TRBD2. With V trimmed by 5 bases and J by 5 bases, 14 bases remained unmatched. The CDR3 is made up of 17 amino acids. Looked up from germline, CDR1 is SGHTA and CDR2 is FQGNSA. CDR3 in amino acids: CASSPRLAGDAVETQYF. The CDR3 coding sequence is TGTGCCAGCAGCCCCCGTCTAGCGGGAGATGCAGTGGAGACCCAGTACTTC.

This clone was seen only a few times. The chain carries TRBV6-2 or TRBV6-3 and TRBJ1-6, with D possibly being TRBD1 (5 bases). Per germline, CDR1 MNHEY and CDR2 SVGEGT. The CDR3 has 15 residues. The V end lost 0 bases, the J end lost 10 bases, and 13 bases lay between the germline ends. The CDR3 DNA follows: TGTGCCAGCAGTTACTCGATGGGGGGAAGCTCACCCCTCCACTTT. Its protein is CASSYSMGGSSPLHF.

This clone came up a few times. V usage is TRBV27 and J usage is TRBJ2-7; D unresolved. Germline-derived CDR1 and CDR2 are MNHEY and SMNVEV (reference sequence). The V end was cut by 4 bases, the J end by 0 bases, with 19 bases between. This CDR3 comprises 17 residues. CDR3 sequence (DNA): TGTGCCAGCAGTTCGACCAGAACTCCTTACAGCTCCTACGAGCAGTACGTC. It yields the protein CASSSTRTPYSSYEQYV.

The CDR3 nucleotides are TGTGCCAGCAGCTTGGATCCCCGAGGGACTGAAGCTTTCTTT. Its protein product is CASSLDPRGTEAFF. V and J are TRBV5-6 and TRBJ1-1; no clear D. V was trimmed by 0 bases and J by 5 bases, leaving 11 bases between them. The germline gives CDR1 SGHDT, CDR2 YYEEEE. The CDR3 has 14 amino acids.

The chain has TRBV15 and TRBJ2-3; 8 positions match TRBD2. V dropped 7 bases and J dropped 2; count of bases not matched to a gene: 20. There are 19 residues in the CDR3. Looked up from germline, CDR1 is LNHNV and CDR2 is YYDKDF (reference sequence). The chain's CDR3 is CATTRTSGGTIVITDTQYF. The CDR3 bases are TGTGCCACCACCCGCACCTCGGGAGGGACAATAGTAATCACAGATACGCAGTATTTT.

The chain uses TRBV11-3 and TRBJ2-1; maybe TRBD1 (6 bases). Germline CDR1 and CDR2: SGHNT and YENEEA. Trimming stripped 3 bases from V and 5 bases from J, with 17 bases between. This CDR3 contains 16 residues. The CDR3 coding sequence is TGTGCCAGCAGCTTGGGTAGGGGCAGGGGAGACAATGAGCAGTTCTTC. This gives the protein CASSLGRGRGDNEQFF.

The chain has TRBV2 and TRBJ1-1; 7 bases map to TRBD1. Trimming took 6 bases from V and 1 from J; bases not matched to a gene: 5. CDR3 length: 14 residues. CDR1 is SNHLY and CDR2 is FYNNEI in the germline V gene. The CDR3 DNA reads TGTGCCAGCAGGACCAGACAGGGGAACACTGAAGCTTTCTTT. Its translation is CASRTRQGNTEAFF.

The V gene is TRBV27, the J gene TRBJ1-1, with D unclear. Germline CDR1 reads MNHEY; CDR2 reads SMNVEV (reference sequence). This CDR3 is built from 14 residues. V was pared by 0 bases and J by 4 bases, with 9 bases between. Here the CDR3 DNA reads TGTGCCAGCAGTTTATCTTTTTCCGGCACTGAAGCTTTCTTT. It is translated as CASSLSFSGTEAFF.

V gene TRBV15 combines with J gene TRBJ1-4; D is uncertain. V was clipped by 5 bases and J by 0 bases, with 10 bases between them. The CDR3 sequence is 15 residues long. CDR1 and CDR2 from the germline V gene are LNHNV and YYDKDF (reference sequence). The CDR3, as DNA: TGTGCCACCAGCTATAGACTTGCAACTAATGAAAAACTGTTTTTT. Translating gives CATSYRLATNEKLFF.

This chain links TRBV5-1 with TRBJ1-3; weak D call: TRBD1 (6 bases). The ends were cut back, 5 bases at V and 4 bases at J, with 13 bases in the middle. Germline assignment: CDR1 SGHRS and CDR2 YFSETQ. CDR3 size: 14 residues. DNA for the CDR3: TGCGCCAGCAGGCGGTCAGGGACAGGAAACACCATATATTTT. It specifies CASRRSGTGNTIYF.

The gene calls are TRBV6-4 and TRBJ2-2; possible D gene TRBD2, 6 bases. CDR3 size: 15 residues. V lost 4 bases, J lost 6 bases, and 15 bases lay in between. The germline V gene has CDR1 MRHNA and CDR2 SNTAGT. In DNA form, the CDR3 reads TGTGCCAGCAGTGGAGGGCAGGAGGGAGCCGGGGAGCTGTTTTTT. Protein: CASSGGQEGAGELFF.

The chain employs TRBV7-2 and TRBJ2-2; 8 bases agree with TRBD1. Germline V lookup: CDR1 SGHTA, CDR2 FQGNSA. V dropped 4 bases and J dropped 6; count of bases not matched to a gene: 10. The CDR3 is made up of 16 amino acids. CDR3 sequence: CASSSIAGGVPGELFF. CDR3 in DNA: TGTGCCAGCAGCTCAATAGCAGGGGGCGTCCCCGGGGAGCTGTTTTTT.

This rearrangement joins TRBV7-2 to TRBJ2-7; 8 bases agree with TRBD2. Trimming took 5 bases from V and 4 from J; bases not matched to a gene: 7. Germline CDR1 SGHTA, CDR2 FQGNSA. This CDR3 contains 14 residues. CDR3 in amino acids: CASSPRGGQYEQYV. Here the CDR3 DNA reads TGTGCCAGCAGCCCCCGCGGGGGGCAATACGAGCAGTACGTC.

In DNA, the CDR3 is TGTGCCAGCAGTAGGGGAGGCATGATGGAGACCCAGTACTTC. Amino acid sequence: CASSRGGMMETQYF. The chain is built from TRBV7-9 and TRBJ2-5, with a weak D call TRBD2 (6 bases). The CDR3 sequence is 14 residues long. Trimming removed 6 bases at V and 5 bases at J, with 16 bases between. Per the germline V gene, CDR1 is SEHNR and CDR2 is FQNEAQ (reference sequence).

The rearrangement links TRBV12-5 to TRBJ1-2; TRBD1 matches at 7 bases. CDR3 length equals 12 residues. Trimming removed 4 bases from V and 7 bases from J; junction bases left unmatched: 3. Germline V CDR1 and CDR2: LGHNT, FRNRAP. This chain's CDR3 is CASGSNRGGYTF. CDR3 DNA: TGTGCTAGTGGTTCCAACAGGGGTGGCTACACCTTC.

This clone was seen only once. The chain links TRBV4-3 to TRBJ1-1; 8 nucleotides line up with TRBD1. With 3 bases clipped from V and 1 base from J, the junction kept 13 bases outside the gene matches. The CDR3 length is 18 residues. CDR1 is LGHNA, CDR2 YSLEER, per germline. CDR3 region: CASSHGLPGQVGNTEAFF. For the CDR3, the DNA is TGCGCCAGCAGCCATGGACTTCCGGGACAGGTTGGGAACACTGAAGCTTTCTTT.

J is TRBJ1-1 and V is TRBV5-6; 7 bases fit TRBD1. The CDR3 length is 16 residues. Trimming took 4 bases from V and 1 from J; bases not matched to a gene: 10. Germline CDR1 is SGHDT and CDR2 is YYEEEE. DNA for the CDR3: TGTGCCAGCAGCCCAACAATAGGGACAGCGAACACTGAAGCTTTCTTT. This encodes CASSPTIGTANTEAFF.

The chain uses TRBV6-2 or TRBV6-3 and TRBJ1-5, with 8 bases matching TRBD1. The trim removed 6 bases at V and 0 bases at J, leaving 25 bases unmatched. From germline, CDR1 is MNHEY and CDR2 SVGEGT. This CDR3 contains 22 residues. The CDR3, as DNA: TGTGCCAGCAGCCAACGGACCTTAAGCGGACAGGGCCCCTATTATAGCAATCAGCCCCAGCATTTT. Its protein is CASSQRTLSGQGPYYSNQPQHF.

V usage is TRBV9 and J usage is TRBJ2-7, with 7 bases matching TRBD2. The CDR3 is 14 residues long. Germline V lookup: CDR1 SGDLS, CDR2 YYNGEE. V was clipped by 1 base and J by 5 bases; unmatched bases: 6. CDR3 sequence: CASSVFAGVNEQYV. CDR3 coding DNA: TGTGCCAGCAGCGTATTCGCGGGAGTTAACGAGCAGTACGTC.

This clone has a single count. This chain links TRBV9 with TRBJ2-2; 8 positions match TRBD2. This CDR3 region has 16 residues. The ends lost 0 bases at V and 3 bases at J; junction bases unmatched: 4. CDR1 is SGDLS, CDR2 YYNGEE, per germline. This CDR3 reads CASSVVSSGYTGELFF. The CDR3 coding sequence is TGTGCCAGCAGCGTAGTTTCTAGCGGGTACACCGGGGAGCTGTTTTTT. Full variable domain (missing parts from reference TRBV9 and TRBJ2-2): DSGVTQTPKHLITATGQRVTLRCSPRSGDLSVYWYQQSLDQGLQFLIQYYNGEERAKGNILERFSAQQFPDLHSELNLSSLELGDSALYFCASSVVSSGYTGELFFGEGSRLTVL.

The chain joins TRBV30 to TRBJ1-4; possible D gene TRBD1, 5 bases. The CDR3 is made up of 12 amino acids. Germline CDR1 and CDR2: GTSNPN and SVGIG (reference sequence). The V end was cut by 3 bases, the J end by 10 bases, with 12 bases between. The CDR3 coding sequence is TGTGCCTGGAGGGCTGGGGGGGGAAAACTGTTTTTT. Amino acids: CAWRAGGGKLFF. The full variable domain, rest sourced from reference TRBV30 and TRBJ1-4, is SQTIHQWPATLVQPVGSPLSLECTVEGTSNPNLYWYRQAAGRGLQLLFYSVGIGQISSEVPQNLSASRPQDRQFILSSKKLLLSDSGFYLCAWRAGGGKLFFGSGTQLSVL.

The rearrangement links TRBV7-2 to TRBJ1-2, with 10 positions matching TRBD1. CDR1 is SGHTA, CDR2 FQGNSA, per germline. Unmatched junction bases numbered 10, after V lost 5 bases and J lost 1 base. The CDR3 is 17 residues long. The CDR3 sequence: CASSLPGTGDLNYGYTF. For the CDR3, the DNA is TGTGCCAGCAGCCTCCCCGGGACAGGGGACCTTAACTATGGCTACACCTTC.

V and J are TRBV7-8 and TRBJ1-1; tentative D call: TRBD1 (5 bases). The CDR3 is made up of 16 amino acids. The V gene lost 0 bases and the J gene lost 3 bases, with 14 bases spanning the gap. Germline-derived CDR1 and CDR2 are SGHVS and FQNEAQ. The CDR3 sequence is CASSLAPAGIYTEAFF. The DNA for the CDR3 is TGTGCCAGCAGCTTAGCGCCCGCAGGGATCTACACTGAAGCTTTCTTT.

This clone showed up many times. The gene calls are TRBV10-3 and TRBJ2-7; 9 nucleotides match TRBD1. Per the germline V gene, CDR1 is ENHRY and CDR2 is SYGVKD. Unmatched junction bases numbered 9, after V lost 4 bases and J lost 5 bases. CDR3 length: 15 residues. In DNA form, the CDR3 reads TGTGCCATCAGTGGACACAGGGGGCCATTCAACGAGCAGTACGTC. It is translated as CAISGHRGPFNEQYV.

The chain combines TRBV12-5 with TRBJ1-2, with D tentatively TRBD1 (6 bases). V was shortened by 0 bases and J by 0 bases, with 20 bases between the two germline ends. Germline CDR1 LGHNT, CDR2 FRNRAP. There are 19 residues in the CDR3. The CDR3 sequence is CASGLVNPRRGAANYGYTF. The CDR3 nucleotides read TGTGCTAGTGGTTTGGTAAACCCTCGTCGGGGGGCCGCTAACTATGGCTACACCTTC.

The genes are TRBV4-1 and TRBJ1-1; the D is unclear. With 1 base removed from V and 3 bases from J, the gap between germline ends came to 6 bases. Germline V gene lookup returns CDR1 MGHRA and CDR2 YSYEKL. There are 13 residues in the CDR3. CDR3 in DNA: TGCGCCAGCAGCCAAGGAGAGTACACTGAAGCTTTCTTT. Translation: CASSQGEYTEAFF.

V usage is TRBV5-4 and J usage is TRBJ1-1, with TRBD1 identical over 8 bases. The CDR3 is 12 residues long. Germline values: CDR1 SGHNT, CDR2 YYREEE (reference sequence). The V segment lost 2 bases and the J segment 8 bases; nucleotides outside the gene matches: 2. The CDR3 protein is CASSLTGGEAFF. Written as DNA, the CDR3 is TGTGCCAGCAGCTTAACAGGGGGAGAAGCTTTCTTT.

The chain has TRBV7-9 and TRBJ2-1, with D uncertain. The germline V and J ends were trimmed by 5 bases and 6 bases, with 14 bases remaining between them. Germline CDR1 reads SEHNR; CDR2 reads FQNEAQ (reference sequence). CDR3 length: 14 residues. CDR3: CASSPRALLNEQFF. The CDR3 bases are TGTGCCAGCAGCCCCCGCGCACTCCTCAATGAGCAGTTCTTC.